This note documents a single TCR beta chain sequence. Sampling of alopecia areata patients yielded lesional scalp punch biopsies as well as peripheral blood. Cell sorting on a FACSAria was used to separate CD4+ and CD8+ T cells from the PBMCs. This entry comes from a study of CD8+ T cells in alopecia areata. Following RNA extraction, reverse transcription yielded cDNA that acted as the sequencing template. Assay: immunoSEQ multiplex PCR; the TCRdb copy retains only in-frame clones and omits some. The table lists 100,000 to 150,000 clones, about 51% of them singletons, with more than 9% in the top ten. The CDR3 extends over 16 amino acids. V shed 0 bases and J 2 bases; nucleotides not matched to a gene: 10. Germline V gene lookup returns CDR1 GTSNPN and CDR2 SVGIG (reference sequence).

The specimen was NKG2D-low CD8+ T cells sorted from blood. The chain is built from TRBV30 and TRBJ2-7; 7 bases agree with TRBD2. The receptor was derived from a human donor with alopecia areata. The CDR3 here is CAWSVRERGPPYEQYF. The CDR3 DNA reads TGTGCCTGGAGTGTACGGGAGCGGGGACCACCCTACGAGCAGTACTTC. The full variable domain, its missing parts supplied by reference TRBV30 and TRBJ2-7, is SQTIHQWPATLVQPVGSPLSLECTVEGTSNPNLYWYRQAAGRGLQLLFYSVGIGQISSEVPQNLSASRPQDRQFILSSKKLLLSDSGFYLCAWSVRERGPPYEQYFGPGTRLTVT.